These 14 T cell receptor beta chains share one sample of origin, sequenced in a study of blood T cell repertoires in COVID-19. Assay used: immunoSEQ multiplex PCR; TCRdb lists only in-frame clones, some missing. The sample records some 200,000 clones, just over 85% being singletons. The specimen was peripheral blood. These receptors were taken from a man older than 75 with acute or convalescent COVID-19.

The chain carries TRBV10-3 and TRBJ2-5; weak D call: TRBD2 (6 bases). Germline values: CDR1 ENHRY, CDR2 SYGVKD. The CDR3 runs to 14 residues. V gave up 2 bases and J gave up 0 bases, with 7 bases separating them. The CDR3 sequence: CAISEGGYQETQYF. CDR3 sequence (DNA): TGTGCCATCAGTGAGGGGGGGTACCAAGAGACCCAGTACTTC.

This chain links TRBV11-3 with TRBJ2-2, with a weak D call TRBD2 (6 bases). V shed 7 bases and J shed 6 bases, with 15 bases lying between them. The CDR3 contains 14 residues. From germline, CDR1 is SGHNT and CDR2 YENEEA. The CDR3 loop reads CASTPGRTAGELFF. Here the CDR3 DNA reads TGTGCCAGCACCCCGGGGAGGACGGCCGGGGAGCTGTTTTTT.

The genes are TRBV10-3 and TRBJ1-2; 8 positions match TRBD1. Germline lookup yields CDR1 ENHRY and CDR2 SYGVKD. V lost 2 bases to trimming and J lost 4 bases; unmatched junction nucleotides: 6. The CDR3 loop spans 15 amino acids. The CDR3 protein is CAISERTGTAYGYTF. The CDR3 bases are TGTGCCATCAGTGAGAGGACAGGGACGGCCTATGGCTACACCTTC.

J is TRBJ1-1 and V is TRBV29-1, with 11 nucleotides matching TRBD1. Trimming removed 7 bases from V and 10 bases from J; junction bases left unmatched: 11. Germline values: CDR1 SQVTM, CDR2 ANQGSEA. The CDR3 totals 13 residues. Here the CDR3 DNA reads TGCAGCGCCTCCGGGACAGGGGGGTTAGGAGCTTTCTTT. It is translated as CSASGTGGLGAFF.

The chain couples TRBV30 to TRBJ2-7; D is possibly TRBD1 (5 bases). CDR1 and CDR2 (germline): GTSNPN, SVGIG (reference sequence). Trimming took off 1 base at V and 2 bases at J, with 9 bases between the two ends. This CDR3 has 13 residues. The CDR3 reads CAWSGTPAYEQYF. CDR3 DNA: TGTGCCTGGAGTGGGACACCAGCCTACGAGCAGTACTTC.

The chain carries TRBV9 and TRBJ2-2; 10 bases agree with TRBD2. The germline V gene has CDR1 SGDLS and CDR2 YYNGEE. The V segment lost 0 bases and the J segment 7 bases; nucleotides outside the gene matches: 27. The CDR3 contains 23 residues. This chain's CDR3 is CASSVAAPYSSGSPVYGGGELFF. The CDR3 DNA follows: TGTGCCAGCAGCGTAGCTGCCCCCTACTCTAGCGGGAGTCCAGTTTATGGGGGCGGGGAGCTGTTTTTT.

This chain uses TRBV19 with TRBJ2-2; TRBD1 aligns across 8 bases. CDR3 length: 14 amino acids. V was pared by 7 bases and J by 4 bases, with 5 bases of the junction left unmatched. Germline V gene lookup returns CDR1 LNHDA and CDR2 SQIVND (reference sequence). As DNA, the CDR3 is TGTGCCAGTACCACAGGGGGTGGCACCGGGGAGCTGTTTTTT. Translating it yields CASTTGGGTGELFF. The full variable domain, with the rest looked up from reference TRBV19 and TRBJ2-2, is DGGITQSPKYLFRKEGQNVTLSCEQNLNHDAMYWYRQDPGQGLRLIYYSQIVNDFQKGDIAEGYSVSREKKESFPLTVTSAQKNPTAFYLCASTTGGGTGELFFGEGSRLTVL.

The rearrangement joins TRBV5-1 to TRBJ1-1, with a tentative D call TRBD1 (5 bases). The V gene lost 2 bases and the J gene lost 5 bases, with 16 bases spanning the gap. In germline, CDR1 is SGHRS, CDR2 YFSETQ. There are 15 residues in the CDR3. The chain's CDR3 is CASSLLPGLRTEAFF. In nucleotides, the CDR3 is TGCGCCAGCAGCTTACTACCGGGACTCCGAACTGAAGCTTTCTTT.

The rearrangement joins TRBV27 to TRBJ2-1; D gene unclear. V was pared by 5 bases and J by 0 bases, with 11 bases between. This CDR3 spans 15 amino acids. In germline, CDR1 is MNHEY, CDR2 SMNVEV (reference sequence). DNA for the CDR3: TGTGCCAGCAGTCCCACTCTTAGCTCCTACAATGAGCAGTTCTTC. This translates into CASSPTLSSYNEQFF.

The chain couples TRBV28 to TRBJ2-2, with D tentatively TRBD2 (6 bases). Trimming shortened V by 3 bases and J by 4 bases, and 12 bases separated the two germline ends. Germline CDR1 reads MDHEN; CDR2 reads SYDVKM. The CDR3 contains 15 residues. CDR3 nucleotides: TGTGCCAGCAGTTTTAGGGGAGGTGCCACCGGGGAGCTGTTTTTT. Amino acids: CASSFRGGATGELFF.

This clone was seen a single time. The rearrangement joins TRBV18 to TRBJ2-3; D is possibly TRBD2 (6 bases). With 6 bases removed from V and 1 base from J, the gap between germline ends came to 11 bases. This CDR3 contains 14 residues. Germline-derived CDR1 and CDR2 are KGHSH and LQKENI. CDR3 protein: CASSFPGGTDTQYF. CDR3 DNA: TGTGCCAGCTCGTTTCCGGGGGGCACAGATACGCAGTATTTT.

The CDR3 is CASSLDAGQVYTEAFF. The DNA of the CDR3 is TGTGCCAGCAGCTTAGATGCGGGACAGGTGTACACTGAAGCTTTCTTT. V gene TRBV11-3 combines with J gene TRBJ1-1, with 8 bases matching TRBD1. Germline CDR1 SGHNT, CDR2 YENEEA. The CDR3 is 16 residues long. Trimming cost V 0 bases and J 3 bases; bases outside gene matches: 6.

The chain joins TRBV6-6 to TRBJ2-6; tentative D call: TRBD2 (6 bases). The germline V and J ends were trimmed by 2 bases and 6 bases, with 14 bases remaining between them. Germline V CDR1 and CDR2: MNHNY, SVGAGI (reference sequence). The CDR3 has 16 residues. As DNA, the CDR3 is TGTGCCAGCAGTTACGGCCTAGGAGGGGAGGCCAACGTCCTGACTTTC. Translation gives CASSYGLGGEANVLTF.

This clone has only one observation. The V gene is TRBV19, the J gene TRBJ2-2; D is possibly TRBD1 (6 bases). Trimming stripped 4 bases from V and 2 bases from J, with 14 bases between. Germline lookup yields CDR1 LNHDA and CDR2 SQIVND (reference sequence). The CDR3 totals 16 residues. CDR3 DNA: TGTGCCAGTAGTACCTTTGAGACAGGAAACACCGGGGAGCTGTTTTTT. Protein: CASSTFETGNTGELFF.